These 32 T cell receptor beta chains share one sample of origin, sequenced in a study of T cell repertoires in cytomegalovirus infection. These receptors have no known antigen. In TCRdb, the reads were re-called with MiXCR into one record per CDR3 protein. Of around 800,000 distinct CDR3 sequences detected, about 31% appear once; the ten largest clones hold roughly an eighth. Sequenced material: cultured CD8+ T cells from PBMCs, taken from culture after CMV antigen stimulation. These receptor sequences come from a human donor in good health (CMV status not recorded). Some clones in this sample may be carry-over from other donors' samples.

The CDR3 bases are TGTGCCAGTAGTCCCCGCCGGACGGATTATAATTCACCCCTCCACTTT. Amino acids: CASSPRRTDYNSPLHF. V usage is TRBV19 and J usage is TRBJ1-6; D unclear. Germline CDR1 LNHDA, CDR2 SQIVND (reference sequence). This CDR3 spans 16 amino acids. Trimming stripped 5 bases from V and 4 bases from J, with 15 bases between.

The sample holds a few counts of this clonotype. The rearrangement links TRBV7-8 to TRBJ2-5; D is undetermined. This CDR3 has 16 residues. Per germline, CDR1 SGHVS and CDR2 FQNEAQ. V was pared by 5 bases and J by 6 bases, with 22 bases between. CDR3 in amino acids: CASSPEPPGPLKTQYF. The CDR3 nucleotides are TGTGCCAGCAGCCCAGAGCCCCCTGGGCCTTTAAAGACCCAGTACTTC.

The V and J genes are TRBV2 and TRBJ2-5, with unresolved D. CDR3 length equals 10 residues. Germline CDR1 and CDR2: SNHLY and FYNNEI. Trimming removed 7 bases at V and 5 bases at J, with 5 bases between. The CDR3 sequence: CASTFETQYF. For the CDR3, the DNA is TGTGCCAGCACATTCGAGACCCAGTACTTC.

About this clonotype itself: An end of the junction differs from the germline gene, which may be a read error. V gene TRBV7-6 combines with J gene TRBJ1-1, with D unresolved. This CDR3 has 14 amino acids. Germline V lookup: CDR1 SGHVS, CDR2 FNYEAQ. In DNA, the CDR3 is TGTGTCAGCAGCCCGGGGAGGGTGGGCACTGAAGCTTTCTTT. Amino acids: CVSSPGRVGTEAFF.

This clonotype was found many times. The chain combines TRBV11-1 with TRBJ2-1; D possibly corresponds to TRBD2 (6 bases). V was trimmed by 5 bases and J by 7 bases, leaving 6 bases between them. Germline V gene sequence: CDR1 SGHAT, CDR2 FQDESV (reference sequence). CDR3 size: 11 residues. In nucleotides, the CDR3 is TGTGCCAGCAGCGCGGGGAATGAGCAGTTCTTC. Encoded protein: CASSAGNEQFF. Together with reference TRBV11-1 and TRBJ2-1, the CDR3 gives the full variable domain: EAEVAQSPRYKITEKSQAVAFWCDPISGHATLYWYRQILGQGPELLVQFQDESVVDDSQLPKDRFSAERLKGVDSTLKIQPAELGDSAMYLCASSAGNEQFFGPGTRLTVL.

Only a few counts were recorded for this clonotype. CDR3 protein: CASSIEGTDLQETQYF. CDR3 bases: TGTGCCAGTAGTATAGAGGGGACAGACCTCCAAGAGACCCAGTACTTC. The rearrangement joins TRBV19 to TRBJ2-5; 7 positions match TRBD1. V lost 0 bases and J lost 1; bases outside the gene matches: 5. Germline V gives CDR1 LNHDA, CDR2 SQIVND (reference sequence). The CDR3 covers 16 residues.

The chain joins TRBV19 to TRBJ1-2, with D uncertain. V lost 5 bases, J lost 4 bases, and 14 bases lay in between. This CDR3 spans 14 amino acids. CDR1 is LNHDA, CDR2 SQIVND, per germline (reference sequence). In nucleotides, the CDR3 is TGTGCCAGTAGTCAGTCGGTCGAGTTCTATGGCTACACCTTC. Translating gives CASSQSVEFYGYTF.

V is TRBV6-1 and J is TRBJ1-2; no clear D. Trimming stripped 2 bases from V and 2 bases from J, with 6 bases between. CDR3 length: 13 residues. Germline CDR1 is MNHNS and CDR2 is SASEGT. CDR3 nucleotides: TGTGCCAGCAGTGAATTAGGGAACTATGGCTACACCTTC. As protein: CASSELGNYGYTF.

The chain links TRBV4-2 to TRBJ2-3, with TRBD2 matching over 8 bases. This CDR3 has 18 amino acids. V shed 2 bases and J 3 bases; nucleotides not matched to a gene: 13. Germline values: CDR1 LGHNA, CDR2 YNFKEQ. CDR3 region: CASSQPGLAGTSTDTQYF. The CDR3 DNA follows: TGTGCCAGCAGCCAACCCGGACTAGCAGGGACCTCGACAGATACGCAGTATTTT.

The sample holds a few counts of this clonotype. This CDR3 reads CASRPSGGTYNEQFF. CDR3 DNA sequence: TGTGCCAGCAGACCCTCGGGGGGCACCTACAATGAGCAGTTCTTC. The rearrangement uses TRBV7-6 and TRBJ2-1, with D possibly being TRBD2 (7 bases). V gave up 6 bases and J gave up 2 bases, with 14 bases separating them. Germline loops: CDR1 SGHVS, CDR2 FNYEAQ. CDR3 size: 15 residues.

This clonotype was counted only a few times. The chain employs TRBV19 and TRBJ1-6, with TRBD1 matching 8 bases. V trimming: 7 bases; J trimming: 6 bases; junction bases outside the gene matches: 8. The CDR3 sequence is 15 residues long. Germline values: CDR1 LNHDA, CDR2 SQIVND (reference sequence). The CDR3 sequence is CASKIGGTGNSPLHF. The CDR3 DNA sequence: TGTGCCAGTAAGATAGGAGGGACAGGTAATTCACCCCTCCACTTT. Based on the CDR3 plus reference TRBV19 and TRBJ1-6, the full variable domain is DGGITQSPKYLFRKEGQNVTLSCEQNLNHDAMYWYRQDPGQGLRLIYYSQIVNDFQKGDIAEGYSVSREKKESFPLTVTSAQKNPTAFYLCASKIGGTGNSPLHFGNGTRLTVT.

The DNA of the CDR3 is TGTGCCAGCGGCCCTGGGGAAGGGAACACTGAAGCTTTCTTT. This codes for CASGPGEGNTEAFF. This chain connects TRBV28 to TRBJ1-1; unclear D gene. V was clipped by 8 bases and J by 1 base, with 14 bases between them. Per the germline V gene, CDR1 is MDHEN and CDR2 is SYDVKM. This CDR3 region has 14 residues. Supplemented by reference TRBV28 and TRBJ1-1, the full variable domain reads DVKVTQSSRYLVKRTGEKVFLECVQDMDHENMFWYRQDPGLGLRLIYFSYDVKMKEKGDIPEGYSVSREKKERFSLILESASTNQTSMYLCASGPGEGNTEAFFGQGTRLTVV.

This clonotype has only one observation. The CDR3 nucleotides read TGCGCCAGCAGCCACTCTCAGGGCAATCAGCCCCAGCATTTT. As protein: CASSHSQGNQPQHF. This chain joins TRBV4-3 and TRBJ1-5, with unresolved D. V gave up 3 bases and J gave up 2 bases, with 8 bases separating them. Germline CDR1 and CDR2: LGHNA and YSLEER. The CDR3 length is 14 residues.

This clonotype showed up many times. The rearrangement joins TRBV7-6 to TRBJ2-2; TRBD1 is a possible D gene (6 bases). Looked up from germline, CDR1 is SGHVS and CDR2 is FNYEAQ. V lost 5 bases and J lost 5, with 21 bases in between. This CDR3 is 17 amino acids long. The CDR3 sequence: CASSGRAGAISTGELFF. CDR3 nucleotides: TGTGCCAGCAGCGGACGGGCAGGGGCGATAAGTACCGGGGAGCTGTTTTTT.

Only a few counts were recorded for this clonotype. This rearrangement joins TRBV6-2 or TRBV6-3 to TRBJ1-4, with D perhaps TRBD1 (6 bases). Germline CDR1 is MNHEY and CDR2 is SVGEGT. The V end was cut by 0 bases, the J end by 3 bases, with 14 bases between. The CDR3 is made up of 17 amino acids. CDR3 coding DNA: TGTGCCAGCAGTTACTCCACCCGAGGACAGCCTAATGAAAAACTGTTTTTT. Amino acid sequence: CASSYSTRGQPNEKLFF.

The J gene is TRBJ2-7, the V gene TRBV28; D is undetermined. The V and J ends lost 0 bases and 5 bases respectively, with 5 bases between them. This CDR3 is 12 amino acids long. CDR1 and CDR2 from the germline V gene are MDHEN and SYDVKM. CDR3 sequence reads: CASSLWGNEQYV. CDR3 DNA: TGTGCCAGCAGTTTATGGGGGAACGAGCAGTACGTC.

CDR3 in DNA: TGCAGTGCTAGAGATCGGGATGGCACTGAAGCTTTCTTT. Protein product: CSARDRDGTEAFF. This chain connects TRBV20-1 to TRBJ1-1; D unresolved. V was shortened by 0 bases and J by 4 bases, with 9 bases between the two germline ends. This CDR3 has 13 residues. Germline loops: CDR1 DFQATT, CDR2 SNEGSKA (reference sequence).

CDR3 sequence: CASSGQTGGPYEQYF. As DNA, the CDR3 is TGTGCCAGCAGCGGGCAGACAGGGGGCCCCTACGAGCAGTACTTC. The chain couples TRBV5-4 to TRBJ2-7, with TRBD1 identical over 10 bases. In germline, CDR1 is SGHNT, CDR2 YYREEE (reference sequence). The CDR3 covers 15 residues. The trim removed 4 bases at V and 2 bases at J, leaving 6 bases unmatched.

This chain's CDR3 is CASSPQSASPETQYF. CDR3 DNA: TGTGCCAGCAGCCCCCAATCGGCGAGTCCGGAGACCCAGTACTTC. V is TRBV7-6 and J is TRBJ2-5; D unresolved. CDR3 length: 15 residues. V gave up 5 bases and J gave up 5 bases, with 18 bases separating them. The germline CDR1 and CDR2 sequences are SGHVS and FNYEAQ.

This sequence joins TRBV12-5 and TRBJ2-2, with 13 bases identical to TRBD2. Germline V lookup: CDR1 LGHNT, CDR2 FRNRAP. This CDR3 has 17 amino acids. Unmatched junction bases numbered 8, after V lost 5 bases and J lost 5 bases. CDR3 amino acids: CASGVEGLAGITGELFF. Written as DNA, the CDR3 is TGTGCTAGTGGTGTTGAGGGACTAGCGGGGATAACCGGGGAGCTGTTTTTT. Complete variable domain (other parts from reference TRBV12-5 and TRBJ2-2): DARVTQTPRHKVTEMGQEVTMRCQPILGHNTVFWYRQTMMQGLELLAYFRNRAPLDDSGMPKDRFSAEMPDATLATLKIQPSEPRDSAVYFCASGVEGLAGITGELFFGEGSRLTVL.

This clonotype was seen a handful of times. The chain combines TRBV14 with TRBJ1-1; D is possibly TRBD1 (5 bases). V dropped 2 bases and J dropped 0 bases, with 10 bases sitting between them. The germline V gene has CDR1 SGHDN and CDR2 FVKESK. The CDR3 contains 15 residues. The CDR3 DNA is TGTGCCAGCAGCCAACACGCAGGGATGAACACTGAAGCTTTCTTT. Translated, it gives CASSQHAGMNTEAFF.

This clonotype was counted once. The rearrangement links TRBV4-2 to TRBJ2-3; possible D gene TRBD2, 6 bases. This CDR3 spans 14 amino acids. Trimming took 3 bases from V and 2 from J, leaving 9 bases between them. CDR1 is LGHNA and CDR2 is YNFKEQ in the germline V gene. The CDR3 DNA sequence: TGTGCCAGCAGCCAGATGGACTACACAGATACGCAGTATTTT. Its protein product is CASSQMDYTDTQYF.

This clonotype was detected a few times. The gene calls are TRBV2 and TRBJ1-2; a weak D match, TRBD1 (5 bases). The ends were cut back, 6 bases at V and 6 bases at J, with 20 bases in the middle. The CDR3 spans 15 residues. CDR1 and CDR2 from the germline V gene are SNHLY and FYNNEI. The CDR3 sequence: CASRTWDRTRDGYTF. The CDR3 DNA follows: TGTGCCAGCAGGACTTGGGACCGGACGAGGGATGGCTACACCTTC. The variable domain in full, completed from reference TRBV2 and TRBJ1-2, reads EPEVTQTPSHQVTQMGQEVILRCVPISNHLYFYWYRQILGQKVEFLVSFYNNEISEKSEIFDDQFSVERPDGSNFTLKIRSTKLEDSAMYFCASRTWDRTRDGYTFGSGTRLTVV.

This chain links TRBV5-6 with TRBJ1-1, with a tentative D call TRBD1 (5 bases). Germline V gene lookup returns CDR1 SGHDT and CDR2 YYEEEE. The length of the CDR3 is 14 residues. The CDR3 loop reads CEMRNRSPNTEAFF. The CDR3 DNA reads as TGTGAAATGAGGAACAGGTCGCCGAACACTGAAGCTTTCTTT.

The chain has TRBV6-5 and TRBJ2-5, with D uncertain. Trimming shortened V by 6 bases and J by 2 bases, and 13 bases separated the two germline ends. The germline V gene encodes CDR1 MNHEY and CDR2 SVGAGI. The CDR3 has 14 amino acids. The CDR3 sequence: CASSTTKRQETQYF. The CDR3 coding sequence is TGTGCCAGCAGCACCACCAAGAGACAAGAGACCCAGTACTTC.

This clonotype is medium-sized (0.01 to 0.1%) within its sample. The chain links TRBV7-7 to TRBJ2-2, with 7 bases fitting TRBD1. The CDR3 length is 16 residues. Germline V lookup: CDR1 SSHAT, CDR2 FNYEAQ (reference sequence). Trimming cost V 8 bases and J 6 bases; bases outside gene matches: 15. DNA of the CDR3: TGTGCCAGCGGTTCAGGGGGTGATGCCCGACCCGGGGAGCTGTTTTTT. This codes for CASGSGGDARPGELFF.

This chain connects TRBV5-1 to TRBJ2-7; D is undetermined. The CDR3 length is 15 residues. Germline V gene lookup returns CDR1 SGHRS and CDR2 YFSETQ. CDR3 nucleotides: TGCGCCAGCAGCTTGGATGTTGGGGTCGGGTACGATCAGTACGTC. Protein: CASSLDVGVGYDQYV.

This clonotype was counted a few times. The chain couples TRBV27 to TRBJ2-3; possible D gene TRBD1, 6 bases. The CDR3 consists of 18 residues. V lost 7 bases, J lost 0 bases, and 23 bases lay in between. Per germline, CDR1 MNHEY and CDR2 SMNVEV (reference sequence). CDR3 region: CASTFAGATVLSTDTQYF. The CDR3 DNA reads as TGTGCCAGCACTTTCGCAGGGGCGACAGTACTCAGCACAGATACGCAGTATTTT.

This clonotype was observed a few times. The rearrangement links TRBV6-5 to TRBJ2-1, with 9 bases fitting TRBD2. CDR1 is MNHEY, CDR2 SVGAGI, per germline. The CDR3 extends over 15 amino acids. Unmatched junction bases numbered 1, after V lost 2 bases and J lost 2 bases. The CDR3 is CASSYERGAYNEQFF. For the CDR3, the DNA is TGTGCCAGCAGTTACGAGCGGGGGGCCTACAATGAGCAGTTCTTC.

This clonotype has ten or more counts. J is TRBJ2-1 and V is TRBV7-9; D uncertain. Germline CDR1 SEHNR, CDR2 FQNEAQ (reference sequence). CDR3 length: 13 residues. Trimming took off 3 bases at V and 6 bases at J, with 9 bases between the two ends. The CDR3 nucleotides read TGTGCCAGCAGCTTTTGGGTCTTCAATGAGCAGTTCTTC. Encoded protein: CASSFWVFNEQFF. Complete variable domain (other parts from reference TRBV7-9 and TRBJ2-1): DTGVSQNPRHKITKRGQNVTFRCDPISEHNRLYWYRQTLGQGPEFLTYFQNEAQLEKSRLLSDRFSAERPKGSFSTLEIQRTEQGDSAMYLCASSFWVFNEQFFGPGTRLTVL.

The chain combines TRBV2 with TRBJ2-7; perhaps D is TRBD1 or TRBD2 (5 bases each). The V gene's germline CDR1 is SNHLY and CDR2 FYNNEI. The CDR3 length is 14 residues. V lost 1 base to trimming and J lost 2 bases, with 9 bases between them. The CDR3 spells CASSEGGPAYEQYF. CDR3 DNA sequence: TGTGCCAGCAGTGAAGGGGGACCAGCCTACGAGCAGTACTTC.

This clonotype was picked up a small number of times. The V and J genes are TRBV7-9 and TRBJ2-1; possible D gene TRBD1, 6 bases. V was shortened by 5 bases and J by 8 bases, with 13 bases between the two germline ends. The CDR3 is made up of 13 amino acids. Germline values: CDR1 SEHNR, CDR2 FQNEAQ (reference sequence). The CDR3 protein is CASSRDKGDEQFF. CDR3 DNA sequence: TGTGCCAGCAGCCGGGACAAGGGGGATGAGCAGTTCTTC.